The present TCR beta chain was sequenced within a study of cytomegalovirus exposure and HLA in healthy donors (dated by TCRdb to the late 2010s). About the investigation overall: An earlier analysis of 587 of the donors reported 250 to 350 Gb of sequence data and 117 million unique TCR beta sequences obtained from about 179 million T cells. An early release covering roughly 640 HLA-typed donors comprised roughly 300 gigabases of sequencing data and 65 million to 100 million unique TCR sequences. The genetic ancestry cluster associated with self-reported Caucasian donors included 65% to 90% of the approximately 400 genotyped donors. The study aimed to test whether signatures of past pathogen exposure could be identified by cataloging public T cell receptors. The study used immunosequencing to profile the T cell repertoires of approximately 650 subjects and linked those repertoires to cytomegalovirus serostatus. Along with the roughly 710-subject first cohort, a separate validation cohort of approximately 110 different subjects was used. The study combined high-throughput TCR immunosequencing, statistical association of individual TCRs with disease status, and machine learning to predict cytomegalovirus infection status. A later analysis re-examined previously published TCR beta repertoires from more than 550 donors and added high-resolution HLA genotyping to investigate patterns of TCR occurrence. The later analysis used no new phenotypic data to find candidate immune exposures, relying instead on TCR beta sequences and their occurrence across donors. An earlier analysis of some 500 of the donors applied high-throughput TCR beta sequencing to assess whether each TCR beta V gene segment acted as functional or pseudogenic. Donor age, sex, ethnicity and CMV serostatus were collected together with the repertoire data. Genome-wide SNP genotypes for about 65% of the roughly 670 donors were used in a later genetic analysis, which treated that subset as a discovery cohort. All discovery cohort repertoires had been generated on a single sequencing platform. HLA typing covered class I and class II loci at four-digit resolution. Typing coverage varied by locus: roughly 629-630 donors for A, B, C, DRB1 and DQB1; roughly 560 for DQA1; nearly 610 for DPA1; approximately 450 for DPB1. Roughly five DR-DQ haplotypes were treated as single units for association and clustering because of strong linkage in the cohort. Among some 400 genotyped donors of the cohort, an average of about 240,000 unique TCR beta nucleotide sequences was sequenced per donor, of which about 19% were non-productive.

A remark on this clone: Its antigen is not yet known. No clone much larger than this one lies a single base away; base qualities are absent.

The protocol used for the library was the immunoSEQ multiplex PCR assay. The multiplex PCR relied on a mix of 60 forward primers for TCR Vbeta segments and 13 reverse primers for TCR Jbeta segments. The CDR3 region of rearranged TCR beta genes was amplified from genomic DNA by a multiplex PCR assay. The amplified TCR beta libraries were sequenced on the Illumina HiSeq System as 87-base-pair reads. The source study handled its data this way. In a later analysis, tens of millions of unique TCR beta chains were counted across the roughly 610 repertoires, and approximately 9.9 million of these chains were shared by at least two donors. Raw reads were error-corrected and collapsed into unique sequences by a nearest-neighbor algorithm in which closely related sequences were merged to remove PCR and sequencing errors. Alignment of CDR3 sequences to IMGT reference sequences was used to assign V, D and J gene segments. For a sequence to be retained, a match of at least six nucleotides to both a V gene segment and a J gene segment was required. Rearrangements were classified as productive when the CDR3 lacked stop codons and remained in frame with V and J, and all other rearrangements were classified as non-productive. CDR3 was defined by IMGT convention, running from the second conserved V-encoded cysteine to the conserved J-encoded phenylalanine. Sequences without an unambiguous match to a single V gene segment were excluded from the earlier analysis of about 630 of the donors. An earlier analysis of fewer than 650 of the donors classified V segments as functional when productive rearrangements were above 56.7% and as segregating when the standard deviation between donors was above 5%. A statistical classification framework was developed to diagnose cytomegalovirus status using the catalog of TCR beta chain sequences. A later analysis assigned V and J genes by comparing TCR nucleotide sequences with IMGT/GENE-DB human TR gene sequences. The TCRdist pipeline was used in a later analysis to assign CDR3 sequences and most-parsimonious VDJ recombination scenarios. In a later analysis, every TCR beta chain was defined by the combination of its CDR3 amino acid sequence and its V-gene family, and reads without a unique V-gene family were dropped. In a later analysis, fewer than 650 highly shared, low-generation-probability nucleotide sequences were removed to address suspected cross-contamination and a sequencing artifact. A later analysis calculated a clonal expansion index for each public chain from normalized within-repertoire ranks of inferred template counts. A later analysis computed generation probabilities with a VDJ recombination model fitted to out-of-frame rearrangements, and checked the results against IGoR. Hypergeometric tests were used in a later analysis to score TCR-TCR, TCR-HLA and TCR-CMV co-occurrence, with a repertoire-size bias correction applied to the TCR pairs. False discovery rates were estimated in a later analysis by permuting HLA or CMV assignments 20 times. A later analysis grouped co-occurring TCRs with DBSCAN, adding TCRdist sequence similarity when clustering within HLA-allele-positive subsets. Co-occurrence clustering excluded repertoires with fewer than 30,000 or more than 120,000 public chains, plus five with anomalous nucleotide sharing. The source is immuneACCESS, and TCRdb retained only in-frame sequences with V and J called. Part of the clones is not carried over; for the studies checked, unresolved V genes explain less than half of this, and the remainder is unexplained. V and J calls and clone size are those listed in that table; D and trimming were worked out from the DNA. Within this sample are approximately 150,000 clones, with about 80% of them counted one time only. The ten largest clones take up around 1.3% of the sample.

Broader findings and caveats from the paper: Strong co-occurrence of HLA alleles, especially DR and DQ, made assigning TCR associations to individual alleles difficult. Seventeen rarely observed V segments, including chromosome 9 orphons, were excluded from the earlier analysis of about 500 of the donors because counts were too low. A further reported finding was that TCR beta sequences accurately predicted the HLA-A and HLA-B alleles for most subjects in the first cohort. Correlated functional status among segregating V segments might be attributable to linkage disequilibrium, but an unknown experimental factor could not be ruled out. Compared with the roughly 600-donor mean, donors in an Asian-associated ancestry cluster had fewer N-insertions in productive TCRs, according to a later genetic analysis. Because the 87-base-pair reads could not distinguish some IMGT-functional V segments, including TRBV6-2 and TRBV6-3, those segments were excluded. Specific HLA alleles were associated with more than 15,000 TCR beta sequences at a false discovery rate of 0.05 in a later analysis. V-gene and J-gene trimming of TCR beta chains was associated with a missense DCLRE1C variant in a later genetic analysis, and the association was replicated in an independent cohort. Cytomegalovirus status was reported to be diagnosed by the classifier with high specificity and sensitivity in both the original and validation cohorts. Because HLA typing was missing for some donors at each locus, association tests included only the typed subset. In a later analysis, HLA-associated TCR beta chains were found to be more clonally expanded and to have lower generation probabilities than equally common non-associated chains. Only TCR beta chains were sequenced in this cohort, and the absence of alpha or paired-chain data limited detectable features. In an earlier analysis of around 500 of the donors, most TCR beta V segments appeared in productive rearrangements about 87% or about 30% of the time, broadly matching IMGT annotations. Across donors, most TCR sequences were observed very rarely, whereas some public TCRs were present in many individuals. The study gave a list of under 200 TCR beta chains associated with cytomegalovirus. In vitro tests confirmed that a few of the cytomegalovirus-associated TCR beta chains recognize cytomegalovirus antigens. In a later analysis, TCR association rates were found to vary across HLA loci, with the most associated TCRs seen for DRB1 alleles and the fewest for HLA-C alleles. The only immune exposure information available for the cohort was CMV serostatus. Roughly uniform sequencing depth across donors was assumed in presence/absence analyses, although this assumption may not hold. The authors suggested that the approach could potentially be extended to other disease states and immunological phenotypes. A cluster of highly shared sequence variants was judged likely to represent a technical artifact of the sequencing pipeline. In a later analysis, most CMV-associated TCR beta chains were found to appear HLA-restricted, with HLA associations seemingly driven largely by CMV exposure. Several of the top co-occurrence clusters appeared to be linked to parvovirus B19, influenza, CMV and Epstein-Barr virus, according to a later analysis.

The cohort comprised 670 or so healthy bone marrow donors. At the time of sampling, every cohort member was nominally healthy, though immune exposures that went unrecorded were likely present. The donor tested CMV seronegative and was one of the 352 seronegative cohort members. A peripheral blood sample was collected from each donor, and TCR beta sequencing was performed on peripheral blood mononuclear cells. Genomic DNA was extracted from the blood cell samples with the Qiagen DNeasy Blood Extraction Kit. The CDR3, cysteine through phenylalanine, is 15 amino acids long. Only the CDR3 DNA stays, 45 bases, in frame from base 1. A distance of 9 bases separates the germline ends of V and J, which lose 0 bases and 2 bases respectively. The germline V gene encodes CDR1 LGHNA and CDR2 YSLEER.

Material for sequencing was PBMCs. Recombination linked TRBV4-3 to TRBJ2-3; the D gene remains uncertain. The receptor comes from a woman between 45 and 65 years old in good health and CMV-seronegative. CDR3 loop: CASSQDTPYTDTQYF. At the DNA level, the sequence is TGCGCCAGCAGCCAAGACACCCCCTACACAGATACGCAGTATTTT.